These 6 T cell receptor beta chains were sequenced from one sample in a study of T cells in localized non-small cell lung cancer. The assay was immunoSEQ multiplex PCR, and TCRdb's table has in-frame clones only and misses some. The sample records 50,000 to 75,000 clones, over 85% being singletons. This material consisted of peripheral blood, taken before any cancer treatment. These receptors originate from a man aged 35-75 years with stage I squamous cell lung carcinoma.

This clone was detected only a few times. The chain is built from TRBV9 and TRBJ2-5; D gene unclear. Germline CDR1 and CDR2: SGDLS and YYNGEE. The CDR3 extends over 12 amino acids. Trimming removed 0 bases from V and 5 bases from J, with 5 bases in between. The CDR3 protein is CASSVVEETQYF. CDR3 coding DNA: TGTGCCAGCAGCGTAGTCGAGGAGACCCAGTACTTC.

This sequence joins TRBV6-6 and TRBJ2-3; D ambiguous. The germline V gene encodes CDR1 MNHNY and CDR2 SVGAGI (reference sequence). There are 14 residues in the CDR3. V was trimmed by 2 bases and J by 2 bases, leaving 8 bases between them. For the CDR3, the DNA is TGTGCCAGCAGTTACGGCTCGATCACAGATACGCAGTATTTT. Amino acid sequence: CASSYGSITDTQYF.

DNA of the CDR3: TGTGCCAGCAGTTCCGAGGGATGGGATCAGCCCCAGCATTTT. Translated: CASSSEGWDQPQHF. The rearrangement uses TRBV28 and TRBJ1-5; no firm D call. Germline CDR1 is MDHEN and CDR2 is SYDVKM. Trimming shortened V by 4 bases and J by 5 bases, and 12 bases separated the two germline ends. The length of the CDR3 is 14 residues.

CDR3 coding DNA: TGCGCCAGCAGCTTGGATTCCAACGGAGGCACCGGGGAGCTGTTTTTT. This gives the protein CASSLDSNGGTGELFF. V and J are TRBV5-1 and TRBJ2-2; weak D call: TRBD2 (5 bases). Between the trimmed V and J ends, which lost 0 bases and 4 bases, there was a span of 13 bases. The CDR3 loop spans 16 amino acids. The germline V gene has CDR1 SGHRS and CDR2 YFSETQ.

This chain joins TRBV6-5 and TRBJ1-1; 10 bases match TRBD1. J lost 1 base, V lost 4 bases, and 3 bases had no gene match. The length of the CDR3 is 15 residues. Germline lookup yields CDR1 MNHEY and CDR2 SVGAGI. Written as DNA, the CDR3 is TGTGCCAGCAGTTCAGGGACAGGGGCGAACACTGAAGCTTTCTTT. Translated, it gives CASSSGTGANTEAFF.

This CDR3 reads CASSLGPGEETQYF. CDR3 DNA: TGTGCCAGCAGCTTAGGGCCCGGTGAAGAGACCCAGTACTTC. The chain couples TRBV7-9 to TRBJ2-5; D uncertain. Germline CDR1 reads SEHNR; CDR2 reads FQNEAQ (reference sequence). The CDR3 has 14 residues. The V end lost 1 base, the J end lost 3 bases, and 9 bases lay between the germline ends.